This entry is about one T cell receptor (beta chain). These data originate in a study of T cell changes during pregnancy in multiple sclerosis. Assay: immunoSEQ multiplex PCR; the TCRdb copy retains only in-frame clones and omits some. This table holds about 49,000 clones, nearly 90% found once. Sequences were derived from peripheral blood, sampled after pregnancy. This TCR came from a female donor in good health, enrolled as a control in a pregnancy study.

The chain's CDR3 is CASSHGTGNGYTF. CDR3 in DNA: TGTGCCAGCAGCCACGGGACAGGGAATGGCTACACCTTC. The chain uses TRBV11-2 and TRBJ1-2; 9 positions match TRBD1. V lost 5 bases to trimming and J lost 6 bases; unmatched junction nucleotides: 4. The CDR3 contains 13 residues. Germline V CDR1 and CDR2: SGHAT, FQNNGV. Together with reference TRBV11-2 and TRBJ1-2, the CDR3 gives the full variable domain: EAGVAQSPRYKIIEKRQSVAFWCNPISGHATLYWYQQILGQGPKLLIQFQNNGVVDDSQLPKDRFSAERLKGVDSTLKIQPAKLEDSAVYLCASSHGTGNGYTFGSGTRLTVV.